The sequence of this TCR beta chain was determined in a study of T cell responses to AZD1222 COVID-19 vaccine. As regards this clone: Its antigen remains unknown.

CDR3 size: 16 residues. Germline V gene lookup returns CDR1 SGHVS and CDR2 FNYEAQ. Trimming took off 4 bases at V and 1 base at J, with 16 bases between the two ends. Study-wide findings and caveats: At 160-218 and 743-854, vaccine-associated CD4 TCRs were dominant, and they spanned spike.

TCRdb's copy holds only in-frame clones and misses some; the assay was immunoSEQ multiplex PCR. The sample consists of 90,000 to 120,000 clones, 92% of them appearing once. This receptor was obtained from an adult who received the AZD1222 COVID-19 vaccine. V and J are TRBV7-6 and TRBJ1-2, with D possibly being TRBD1 (5 bases). The sample was peripheral blood, taken 28 days after the second AZD1222 dose. In nucleotides, the CDR3 is TGTGCCAGCAGCTATAGCGACAGACCGGATAACTATGGCTACACCTTC. It encodes CASSYSDRPDNYGYTF. Looking up the rest from reference TRBV7-6 and TRBJ1-2 gives the full variable domain: GAGVSQSPRYKVTKRGQDVALRCDPISGHVSLYWYRQALGQGPEFLTYFNYEAQQDKSGLPNDRFSAERPEGSISTLTIQRTEQRDSAMYRCASSYSDRPDNYGYTFGSGTRLTVV.